These T cell receptor beta chains were read from a single sample in a study of cytomegalovirus exposure and HLA in healthy donors. Assay used: immunoSEQ multiplex PCR; TCRdb lists only in-frame clones, some missing. The table shows approximately 190,000 clones, with 80% occurring only once. Source material: PBMCs. The receptor set was obtained from a middle-aged man in good health and CMV-seropositive. Each CDR3 is given with its conserved first and last residue. Fields, in order: CDR3 length, V gene, CDR3 protein.

>13|TRBV27
CASSYQGVTEAFF
>14|TRBV5-6
CASSFRSGANVLTF
>15|TRBV9
CASRPGGSSTDTQYF
>19|TRBV9
CASTARWGGNPSGANVLTF
>22|TRBV21-1
CASSKARTRDRAYDSGANVLTF
>16|TRBV5-1
CASSLGNLGLSETQYF
>15|TRBV7-2
CASSGRGGVKYEQYF
>18|TRBV19
CASSSGTGGIFGNQPQHF
>13|TRBV5-1
CASSLGGNYGYTF
>13|TRBV12-5
CASGPEGPGELFF
>15|TRBV12-5
CASGLGIGPAREQYF
>15|TRBV14
CASSTRTLPNQPQHF
>14|TRBV27
CASSFASGVYEQYF
>15|TRBV6-1
CASSEASGGNQPQHF
>14|TRBV27
CASSLEANTGELFF
>15|TRBV5-6
CASSLEGTAAYEQYF
>15|TRBV19
CASSTSGPTGEKLFF
>18|TRBV7-6
CASSLRGGGFSGANVLTF
>14|TRBV10-3
CAISDGQFNQPQHF
>16|TRBV10-2
CASSERGGPVQETQYF
>14|TRBV2
CASSEGLAFDEQFF
>14|TRBV10-3
CAISPGTQGQPQHF
>14|TRBV30
CAWRSGTTNQPQHF
>15|TRBV30
CAWSFTGGSNQPQHF
>14|TRBV5-1
CASSLGGGTDTQYF
>15|TRBV4-3
CASSQGRTSTDTQYF
>15|TRBV6-1
CASSPDRVMNTEAFF
>15|TRBV2
CASRPTDRGYNEQFF
>16|TRBV14
CASSLQGGGSYNEQFF
>15|TRBV5-1
CASSEDRVSGNTIYF
>12|TRBV19
CASSPRTAEQYF
>13|TRBV7-9
CASRRDSNEKLFF
>13|TRBV19
CASSLQATDTQYF
>14|TRBV6-5
CASSLGAGQGPQHF
>16|TRBV4-1
CASSQVGGANTGELFF
>14|TRBV12-5
CASGTGNSYNEQFF
>15|TRBV7-2
CASSLDRQGNEKLFF
>12|TRBV30
CAWRGTSYGYTF
>15|TRBV10-3
CAISNARVPNYGYTF
>16|TRBV6-4
CASSVEGGGGTHEQFF
>14|TRBV6-6
CASSYPRHPYEQYF
>15|TRBV11-2
CASSLLLAGSYEQYF
>14|TRBV28
CASSLVTSNQPQHF
>20|TRBV7-3
CASSSLGLAGGPTFAYEQYF
>15|TRBV5-6
CASSLATGGEETQYF
>16|TRBV23-1
CASTERGDRVRWPQHF
>15|TRBV11-1
CASSLETAWAPEAFF
>13|TRBV30
CAWSVEGTQPQHF
>13|TRBV19
CASSIRVAYEQYF
>14|TRBV19
CASSKGQSYNEQFF
>14|TRBV5-1
CASSLRRVDYGYTF
>15|TRBV5-4
CASSLVQGGTDTQYF
>15|TRBV6-5
CASSYSQGSAYEQYF
>14|TRBV15
CATSIGRGTDTQYF
>14|TRBV7-8
CASSSGTGGEKLFF
>15|TRBV6-1
CASSEASGGAYEQYF
>14|TRBV9
CASSPSGSGNTIYF